This is a list of T cell receptor beta chains from one sample in a study of T cell responses to AZD1222 COVID-19 vaccine. Produced via immunoSEQ multiplex PCR; TCRdb's table is partial and in-frame only. The table includes tens of thousands of clones, around 89% detected once. This specimen consisted of peripheral blood, obtained 28 days after the second AZD1222 dose. The receptors come from an adult who received the AZD1222 COVID-19 vaccine. CDR3s include the opening cysteine and the closing phenylalanine or tryptophan. The D gene is left open where the match is weak. Size is stated for part of the rows, as once, few or many counts, or as a class when the clone is expanded.

V gene	clone size	J gene	D gene	CDR3 DNA	CDR3 protein
TRBV4-3	few	TRBJ1-6	-	TGCGCCAGCAGCCAAGATAGAGATTCACCCCTCCACTTT	CASSQDRDSPLHF
TRBV27	-	TRBJ2-7	-	TGTGCCAGCAGCCCTCTACGGATTTCTCCCTACGAGCAGTACTTC	CASSPLRISPYEQYF
TRBV27	-	TRBJ1-4	TRBD1	TGTGCCAGCAGTTCTTACGGGACAGGAGGGGAAAAACTGTTTTTT	CASSSYGTGGEKLFF
TRBV7-7	-	TRBJ1-4	-	TGTGCTAGCAGCTTGGAGAGACACGAAAAACTGTTTTTT	CASSLERHEKLFF
TRBV27	-	TRBJ1-5	-	TGTGCCAGCATCGTACAGGGAGGTCAGCCCCAGCATTTT	CASIVQGGQPQHF
TRBV21-1	-	TRBJ1-2	-	TGTGCCAGCAGCAGAACCCGGTGTAACTATGGCTACACCTTC	CASSRTRCNYGYTF
TRBV19	-	TRBJ2-7	-	TGTGCCAGTACCACATATTCCCCCCGGATAGTGTACCCCTTCACCTACGAGCAGTACTTC	CASTTYSPRIVYPFTYEQYF
TRBV5-6	-	TRBJ2-1	-	TGTGCCAGCAGCAATACCGAGGGTGAGCAGTTCTTC	CASSNTEGEQFF
TRBV7-2	-	TRBJ2-2	-	TGTGCCAGCAGCTTAGGGCCGGTCTACCACACCGGGGAGCTGTTTTTT	CASSLGPVYHTGELFF
TRBV6-5	-	TRBJ1-1	TRBD1	TGTGCCAGCAGTTACGACGGACAGGGCGACACTGAAGCTTTCTTT	CASSYDGQGDTEAFF
TRBV28	-	TRBJ1-1	TRBD1	TGTGCCAGCAGCCTGAGACAGGGGGCCTTGGGGGCTTTCTTT	CASSLRQGALGAFF
TRBV11-2	-	TRBJ1-1	-	TGTGCCAGCAGCTTAGGGGGGGTCCGAACTGAAGCTTTCTTT	CASSLGGVRTEAFF